This T cell receptor beta chain was obtained from a study of Ad26.COV2.S vaccination and SARS-CoV-2 variants. Broader study findings: Vaccine recipients posted higher spike-specific TCR breadth than their placebo counterparts. Total T cell responses may have been underestimated by the TCR breadth and depth analyses.

Notes on this clone: Its cognate antigen is unknown.

The J segment lost 0 bases and the V segment lost 2 bases, leaving 3 bases of the junction unmatched. Germline-derived CDR1 and CDR2 are GTSNPN and SVGIG (reference sequence). The CDR3 extends over 14 amino acids. Sequencing was performed with immunoSEQ multiplex PCR; in TCRdb, only in-frame clones are kept and a portion is missing. The sample includes 250,000 or so clones, around nine tenths seen only once; the top ten take 2.5% to 3.5%. Treatment specified: around 19 received Ad26.COV2.S at low or high dose, single or two shots; several received placebo; per-sample allocation not given. Specimens were obtained on day 63 following the first vaccine or placebo injection.

Specimen: peripheral blood, collected in a trial of Ad26.COV2.S vaccine versus placebo. This chain connects TRBV30 to TRBJ1-1; the match to TRBD1 covers 7 bases. This receptor was obtained from a person between 18 and 65 years old who received the Ad26.COV2.S COVID-19 vaccine or a placebo. The CDR3 DNA reads TGTGCCTGGAGTCGAGGGGGCCTGAACACTGAAGCTTTCTTT. Encoded protein: CAWSRGGLNTEAFF.